The source of this TCR beta chain is a study of shared T cell receptors in the human thymus. Per germline, CDR1 SGHRS and CDR2 YFSETQ. CDR3 length: 16 residues. V gave up 4 bases and J gave up 0 bases, with 14 bases separating them. Generated by immunoSEQ multiplex PCR, the TCRdb table keeps only in-frame clones and is missing some. This sample has about 380,000 clones, with over 90% found just once. Material for sequencing was thymocytes. This TCR came from a human donor. The chain has TRBV5-1 and TRBJ2-1, with D maybe TRBD2 (6 bases). The CDR3 DNA reads as TGCGCCAGCAGCCAGGGACTTACCAGCTCCTACAATGAGCAGTTCTTC. Its protein is CASSQGLTSSYNEQFF.